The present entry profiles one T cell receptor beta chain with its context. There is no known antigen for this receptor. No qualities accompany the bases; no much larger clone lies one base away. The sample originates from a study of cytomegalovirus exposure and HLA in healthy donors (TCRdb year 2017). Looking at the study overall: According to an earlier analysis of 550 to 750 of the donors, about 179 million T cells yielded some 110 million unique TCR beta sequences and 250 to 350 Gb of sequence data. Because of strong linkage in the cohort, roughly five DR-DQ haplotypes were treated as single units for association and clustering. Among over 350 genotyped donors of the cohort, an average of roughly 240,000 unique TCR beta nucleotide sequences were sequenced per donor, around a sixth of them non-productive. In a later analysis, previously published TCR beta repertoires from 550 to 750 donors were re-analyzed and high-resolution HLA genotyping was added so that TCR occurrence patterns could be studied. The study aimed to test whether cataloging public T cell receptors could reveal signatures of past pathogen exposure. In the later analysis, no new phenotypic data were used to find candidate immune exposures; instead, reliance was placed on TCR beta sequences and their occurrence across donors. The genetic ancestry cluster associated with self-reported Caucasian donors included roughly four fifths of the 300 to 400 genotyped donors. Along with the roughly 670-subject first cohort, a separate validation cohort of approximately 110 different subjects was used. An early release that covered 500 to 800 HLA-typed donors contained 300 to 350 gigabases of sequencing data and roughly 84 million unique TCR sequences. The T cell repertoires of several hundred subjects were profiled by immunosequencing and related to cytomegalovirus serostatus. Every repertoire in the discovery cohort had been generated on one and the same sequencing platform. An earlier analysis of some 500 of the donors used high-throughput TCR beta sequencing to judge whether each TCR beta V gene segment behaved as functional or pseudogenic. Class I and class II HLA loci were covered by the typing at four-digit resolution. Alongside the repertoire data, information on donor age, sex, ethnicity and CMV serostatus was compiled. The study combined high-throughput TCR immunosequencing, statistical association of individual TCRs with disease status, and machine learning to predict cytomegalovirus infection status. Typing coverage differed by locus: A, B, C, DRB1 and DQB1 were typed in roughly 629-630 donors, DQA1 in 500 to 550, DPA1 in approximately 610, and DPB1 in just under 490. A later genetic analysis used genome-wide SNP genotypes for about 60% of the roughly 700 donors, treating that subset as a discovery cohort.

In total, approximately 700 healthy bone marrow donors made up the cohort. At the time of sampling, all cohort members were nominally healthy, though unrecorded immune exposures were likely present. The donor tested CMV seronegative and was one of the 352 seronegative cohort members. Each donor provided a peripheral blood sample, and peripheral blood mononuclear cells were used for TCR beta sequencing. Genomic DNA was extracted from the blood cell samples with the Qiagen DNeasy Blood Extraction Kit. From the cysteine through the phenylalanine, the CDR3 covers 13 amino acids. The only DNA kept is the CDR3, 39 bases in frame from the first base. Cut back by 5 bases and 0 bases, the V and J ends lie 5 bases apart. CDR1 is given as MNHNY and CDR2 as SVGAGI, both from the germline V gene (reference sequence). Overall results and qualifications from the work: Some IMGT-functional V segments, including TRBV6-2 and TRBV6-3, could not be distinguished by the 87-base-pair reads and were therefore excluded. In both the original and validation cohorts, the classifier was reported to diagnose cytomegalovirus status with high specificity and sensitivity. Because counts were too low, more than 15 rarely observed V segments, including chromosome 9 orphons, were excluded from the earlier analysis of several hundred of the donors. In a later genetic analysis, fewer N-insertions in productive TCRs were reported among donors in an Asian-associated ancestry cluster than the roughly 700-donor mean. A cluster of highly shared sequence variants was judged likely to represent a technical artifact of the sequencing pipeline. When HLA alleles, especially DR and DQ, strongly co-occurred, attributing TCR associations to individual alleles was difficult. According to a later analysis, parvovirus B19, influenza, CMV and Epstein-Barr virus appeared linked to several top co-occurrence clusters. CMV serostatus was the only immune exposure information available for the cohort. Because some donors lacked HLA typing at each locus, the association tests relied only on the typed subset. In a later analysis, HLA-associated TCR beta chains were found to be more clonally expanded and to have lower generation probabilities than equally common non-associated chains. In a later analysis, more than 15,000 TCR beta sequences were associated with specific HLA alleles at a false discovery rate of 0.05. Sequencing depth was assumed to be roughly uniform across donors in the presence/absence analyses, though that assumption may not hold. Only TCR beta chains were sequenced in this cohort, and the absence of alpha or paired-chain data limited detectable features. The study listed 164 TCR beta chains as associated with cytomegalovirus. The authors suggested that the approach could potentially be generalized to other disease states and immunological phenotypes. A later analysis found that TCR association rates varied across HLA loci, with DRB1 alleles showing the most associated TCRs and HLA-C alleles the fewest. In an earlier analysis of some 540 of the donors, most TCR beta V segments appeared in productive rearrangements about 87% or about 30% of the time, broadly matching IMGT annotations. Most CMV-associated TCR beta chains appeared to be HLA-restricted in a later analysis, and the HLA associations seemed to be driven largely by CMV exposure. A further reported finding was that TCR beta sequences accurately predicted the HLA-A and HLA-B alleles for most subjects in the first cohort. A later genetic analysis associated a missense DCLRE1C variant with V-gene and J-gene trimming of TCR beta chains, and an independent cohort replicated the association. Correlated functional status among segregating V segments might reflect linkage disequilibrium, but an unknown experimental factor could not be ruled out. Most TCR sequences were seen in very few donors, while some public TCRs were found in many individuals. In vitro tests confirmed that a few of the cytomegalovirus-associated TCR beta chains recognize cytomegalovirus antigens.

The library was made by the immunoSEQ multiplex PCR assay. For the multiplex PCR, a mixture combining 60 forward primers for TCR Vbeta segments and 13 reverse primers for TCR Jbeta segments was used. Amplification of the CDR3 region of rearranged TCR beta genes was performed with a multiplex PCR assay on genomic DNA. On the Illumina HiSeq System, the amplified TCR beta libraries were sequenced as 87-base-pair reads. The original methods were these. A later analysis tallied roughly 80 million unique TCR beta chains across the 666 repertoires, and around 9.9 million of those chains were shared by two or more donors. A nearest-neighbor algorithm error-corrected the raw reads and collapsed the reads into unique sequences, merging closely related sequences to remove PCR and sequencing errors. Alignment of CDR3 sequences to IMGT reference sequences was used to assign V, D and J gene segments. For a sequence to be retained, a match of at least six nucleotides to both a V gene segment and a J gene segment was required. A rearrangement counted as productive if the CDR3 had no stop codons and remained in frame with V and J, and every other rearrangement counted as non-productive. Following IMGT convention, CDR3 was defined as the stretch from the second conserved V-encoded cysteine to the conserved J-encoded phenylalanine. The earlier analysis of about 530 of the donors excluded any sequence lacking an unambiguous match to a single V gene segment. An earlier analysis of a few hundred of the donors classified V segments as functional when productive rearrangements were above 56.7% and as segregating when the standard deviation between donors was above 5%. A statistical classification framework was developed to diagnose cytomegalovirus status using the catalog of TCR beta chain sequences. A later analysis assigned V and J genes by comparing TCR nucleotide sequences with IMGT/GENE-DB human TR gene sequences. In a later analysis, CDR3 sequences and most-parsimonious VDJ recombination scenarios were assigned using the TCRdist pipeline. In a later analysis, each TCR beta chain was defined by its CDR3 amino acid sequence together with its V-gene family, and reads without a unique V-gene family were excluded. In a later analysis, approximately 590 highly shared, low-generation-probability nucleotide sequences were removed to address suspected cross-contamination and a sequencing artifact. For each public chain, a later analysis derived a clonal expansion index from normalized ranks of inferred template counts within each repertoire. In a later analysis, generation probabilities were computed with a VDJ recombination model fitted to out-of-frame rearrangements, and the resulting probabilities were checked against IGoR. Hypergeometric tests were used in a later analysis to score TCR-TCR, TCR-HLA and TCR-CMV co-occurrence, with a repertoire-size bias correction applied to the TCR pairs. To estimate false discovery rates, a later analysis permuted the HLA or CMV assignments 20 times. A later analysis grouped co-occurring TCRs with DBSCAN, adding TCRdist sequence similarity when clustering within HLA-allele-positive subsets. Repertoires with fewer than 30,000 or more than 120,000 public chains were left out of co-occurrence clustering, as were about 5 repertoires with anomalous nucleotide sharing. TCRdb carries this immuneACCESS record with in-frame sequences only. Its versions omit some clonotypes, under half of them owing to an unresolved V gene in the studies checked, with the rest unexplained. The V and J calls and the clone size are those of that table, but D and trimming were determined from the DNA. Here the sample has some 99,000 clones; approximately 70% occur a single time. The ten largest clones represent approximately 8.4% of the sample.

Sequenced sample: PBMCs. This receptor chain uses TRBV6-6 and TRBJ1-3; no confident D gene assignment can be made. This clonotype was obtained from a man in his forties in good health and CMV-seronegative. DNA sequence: TGTGCCAGCAGTACGGTCTCTGGAAACACCATATATTTT. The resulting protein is CASSTVSGNTIYF.